Below are 22 T cell receptor beta chains sequenced from a single sample in a study of T-cell reconstitution after alpha-beta-depleted transplantation in children. Unique molecular identifiers were used in preparing the TCRbeta library. In TCRdb, the PCR reads were re-called with MiXCR into one record per CDR3 protein. The sample holds some 640,000 distinct CDR3 sequences, roughly 17% seen once. The specimen comprised PBMCs from the stem cell graft donor, sampled from the stem cell graft. These receptors originate from a human donor who donated a stem cell graft to a child with acute myeloid leukemia.

This clonotype appeared once. The chain is built from TRBV11-3 and TRBJ2-2, with 10 positions matching TRBD2. The CDR3 contains 16 residues. Trimming removed 5 bases from V and 5 bases from J; junction bases left unmatched: 8. Germline CDR1 and CDR2: SGHNT and YENEEA. CDR3 DNA sequence: TGTGCCAGCAGCATTAGCGGGGGGCTTCTTACCGGGGAGCTGTTTTTT. Translated, it gives CASSISGGLLTGELFF.

J is TRBJ2-2 and V is TRBV20-1, with D tentatively TRBD1 or TRBD2 (7 bases each). Germline values: CDR1 DFQATT, CDR2 SNEGSKA (reference sequence). The CDR3 has 15 residues. V lost 0 bases and J lost 4, with 12 bases in between. In DNA form, the CDR3 reads TGCAGTGCTAGAGATCAGGGGGGGGGCACCGGGGAGCTGTTTTTT. Its protein is CSARDQGGGTGELFF.

In this sample, this clonotype turned up many times. The rearrangement links TRBV7-2 to TRBJ2-1; D remains ambiguous. Germline CDR1 is SGHTA and CDR2 is FQGNSA. Trimming stripped 1 base from V and 1 base from J, with 8 bases between. The CDR3 has 15 residues. CDR3 nucleotide sequence: TGTGCCAGCAGCTTAGGGGCTAGGTCCTACAATGAGCAGTTCTTC. It translates to CASSLGARSYNEQFF. The entire variable domain, with the rest obtained from reference TRBV7-2 and TRBJ2-1, is as follows: GAGVSQSPSNKVTEKGKDVELRCDPISGHTALYWYRQSLGQGLEFLIYFQGNSAPDKSGLPSDRFSAERTGGSVSTLTIQRTQQEDSAVYLCASSLGARSYNEQFFGPGTRLTVL.

The chain uses TRBV7-9 and TRBJ2-5; 7 bases are a match to TRBD2. V trimming: 3 bases; J trimming: 3 bases; junction bases outside the gene matches: 7. Looked up from germline, CDR1 is SEHNR and CDR2 is FQNEAQ (reference sequence). CDR3 length: 15 residues. The CDR3 nucleotides read TGTGCCAGCAGCTTCTACGGGGGGAGGGAAGAGACCCAGTACTTC. Its translation: CASSFYGGREETQYF.

The chain couples TRBV11-2 to TRBJ2-7, with TRBD2 as a possible D gene (6 bases). V lost 5 bases, J lost 3 bases, and 26 bases lay in between. The CDR3 length is 18 residues. The germline gives CDR1 SGHAT, CDR2 FQNNGV. CDR3 sequence reads: CASSVGSPLAGRSYEQYF. The CDR3 region has the DNA TGTGCCAGCAGCGTCGGCTCCCCTTTGGCGGGGAGAAGCTACGAGCAGTACTTC.

This clonotype showed up many times. This rearrangement joins TRBV7-2 to TRBJ2-4; possibly TRBD2 for D (6 bases). Per germline, CDR1 SGHTA and CDR2 FQGNSA. Deletions cut 4 bases from V and 0 bases from J, with 10 bases between. CDR3 length: 15 residues. The CDR3 DNA reads as TGTGCCAGCAGCTCCGGCGGGACAGCCAAAAACATTCAGTACTTC. It yields the protein CASSSGGTAKNIQYF.

The chain joins TRBV30 to TRBJ2-7; 10 nucleotides line up with TRBD1. This CDR3 comprises 16 residues. Germline V lookup: CDR1 GTSNPN, CDR2 SVGIG (reference sequence). The J segment lost 7 bases and the V segment lost 3 bases, leaving 15 bases of the junction unmatched. CDR3 coding DNA: TGTGCCTGGAGGCCTGTAGAGACAGGGGGCATAGGGGAGCAGTACTTC. Protein product: CAWRPVETGGIGEQYF.

The chain couples TRBV4-1 to TRBJ2-3, with D perhaps matching TRBD1 or TRBD2 (6 bases each). The V end was cut by 2 bases, the J end by 5 bases, with 14 bases between. The CDR3 sequence is 15 residues long. Germline V gene lookup returns CDR1 MGHRA and CDR2 YSYEKL. The CDR3 DNA reads as TGCGCCAGCAGCCAAACTAGGGGGGCCGAAGATACGCAGTATTTT. Amino acids: CASSQTRGAEDTQYF.

V and J are TRBV6-5 and TRBJ2-7; TRBD1 aligns across 9 bases. Germline V gives CDR1 MNHEY, CDR2 SVGAGI. The ends lost 5 bases at V and 5 bases at J; junction bases unmatched: 10. The CDR3 length is 15 residues. CDR3 region: CASSRRQGGKDEQYF. Here the CDR3 DNA reads TGTGCCAGCAGTCGGCGACAGGGGGGGAAAGACGAGCAGTACTTC.

This clonotype has at least ten counts. The chain is built from TRBV4-3 and TRBJ1-2, with D hard to call. Trimming took 0 bases from V and 2 from J, leaving 10 bases between them. This CDR3 contains 15 residues. Germline V CDR1 and CDR2: LGHNA, YSLEER. The CDR3 nucleotides read TGCGCCAGCAGCCAAGAACCCGGATTCAACTATGGCTACACCTTC. This gives the protein CASSQEPGFNYGYTF.

The gene calls are TRBV6-2 or TRBV6-3 and TRBJ2-1, with D perhaps matching TRBD2 (6 bases). Trimming removed 6 bases at V and 8 bases at J, with 14 bases between. Germline V gene lookup returns CDR1 MNHEY and CDR2 SVGEGT. This CDR3 has 13 amino acids. The CDR3 DNA reads TGTGCCAGCAGCCCAAGACTAGAGGATGAGCAGTTCTTC. Amino acid sequence: CASSPRLEDEQFF.

Many counts were recorded for this clonotype. The chain is built from TRBV7-9 and TRBJ1-6; tentatively, D is TRBD1 (6 bases). This CDR3 has 13 residues. Germline CDR1 reads SEHNR; CDR2 reads FQNEAQ (reference sequence). V dropped 1 base and J dropped 8 bases, with 6 bases sitting between them. CDR3 sequence reads: CASSLEGDSPLHF. The CDR3 DNA sequence: TGTGCCAGCAGCTTAGAGGGGGATTCACCCCTCCACTTT. The whole variable domain, filled in from reference TRBV7-9 and TRBJ1-6, reads DTGVSQNPRHKITKRGQNVTFRCDPISEHNRLYWYRQTLGQGPEFLTYFQNEAQLEKSRLLSDRFSAERPKGSFSTLEIQRTEQGDSAMYLCASSLEGDSPLHFGNGTRLTVT.

V and J are TRBV7-3 and TRBJ2-3; D is undetermined. Germline loops: CDR1 SGHTA, CDR2 FQGTGA. Trimming left V 4 bases short and J 6 bases short, with 8 bases between. The CDR3 consists of 12 residues. CDR3 sequence reads: CASSYYSDTQYF. The CDR3 DNA is TGTGCCAGCAGCTATTATTCCGATACGCAGTATTTT.

This clonotype was counted ten times or more. The chain recombines TRBV29-1 with TRBJ2-7; 11 nucleotides align to TRBD2. CDR1 and CDR2 from the germline V gene are SQVTM and ANQGSEA. J lost 3 bases, V lost 8 bases, and 6 bases had no gene match. The CDR3 extends over 13 amino acids. The CDR3 sequence: CSIITSGGYEQYF. The DNA of the CDR3 is TGCAGCATAATCACTAGCGGGGGCTACGAGCAGTACTTC.

Remarks on this clonotype: A much larger clone lies a single base off, so this may be a read error. The CDR3 DNA reads TGCAGCTCGCTCGGGGCCGATGAAAAACTGTTTTTT. As protein: CSSLGADEKLFF. This chain links TRBV29-1 with TRBJ1-4, with D perhaps TRBD1 (5 bases). Germline CDR1 and CDR2: SQVTM and ANQGSEA. The CDR3 has 12 amino acids. Trimming pared 8 bases from V and 6 bases from J, leaving 13 bases between.

This clonotype was seen at least ten times. J is TRBJ1-5 and V is TRBV30; 7 bases map to TRBD1. J gave up 7 bases and V 2 bases, and 5 bases lay outside the gene matches. The CDR3 extends over 13 amino acids. The germline CDR1 and CDR2 sequences are GTSNPN and SVGIG (reference sequence). CDR3 bases: TGTGCCTGGAGTAGACAGGGACAACAGCCCCAGCATTTT. It codes for CAWSRQGQQPQHF. The whole variable domain, remainder taken from reference TRBV30 and TRBJ1-5, is SQTIHQWPATLVQPVGSPLSLECTVEGTSNPNLYWYRQAAGRGLQLLFYSVGIGQISSEVPQNLSASRPQDRQFILSSKKLLLSDSGFYLCAWSRQGQQPQHFGDGTRLSIL.

This clonotype appeared many times. The V gene is TRBV20-1, the J gene TRBJ1-5; the match to TRBD1 covers 11 bases. With V trimmed by 2 bases and J by 5 bases, 5 bases remained unmatched. The CDR3 covers 15 residues. The germline gives CDR1 DFQATT, CDR2 SNEGSKA (reference sequence). CDR3 nucleotides: TGCAGTGCTAGACCTGGGACAGGGGGGGATCAGCCCCAGCATTTT. This encodes CSARPGTGGDQPQHF.

This clonotype was counted a few times. The chain joins TRBV7-2 to TRBJ2-7; TRBD2 matches at 7 bases. Unmatched junction bases numbered 9, after V lost 6 bases and J lost 1 base. CDR3 length equals 15 residues. The germline V gene has CDR1 SGHTA and CDR2 FQGNSA. The DNA for the CDR3 is TGTGCCAGCAGTCTGAAGCTAGCGGCTTCCTACGAGCAGTACTTC. Its protein product is CASSLKLAASYEQYF.

This chain links TRBV4-3 with TRBJ1-1; 7 bases are a match to TRBD1. The V segment lost 0 bases and the J segment 0 bases; nucleotides outside the gene matches: 4. Germline V gene data show CDR1 as LGHNA and CDR2 as YSLEER. The CDR3 loop spans 16 amino acids. This chain's CDR3 is CASSQDYRGLNTEAFF. The CDR3 DNA reads as TGCGCCAGCAGCCAAGATTACAGGGGTTTGAACACTGAAGCTTTCTTT.

This clonotype was counted a few times. This chain uses TRBV4-3 with TRBJ2-1, with 9 bases lining up with TRBD1. With 4 bases clipped from V and 6 bases from J, the junction kept 7 bases outside the gene matches. Germline V gene data show CDR1 as LGHNA and CDR2 as YSLEER. The CDR3 has 15 residues. The CDR3 is CASSRLGQGRNEQFF. The CDR3 nucleotides read TGCGCCAGCAGCCGACTGGGACAGGGCCGCAATGAGCAGTTCTTC.

This clonotype was observed at least ten times. This sequence joins TRBV20-1 and TRBJ1-1, with 9 bases fitting TRBD1. This CDR3 is 14 amino acids long. V gave up 3 bases and J gave up 6 bases; unmatched junction bases: 8. The germline CDR1 and CDR2 sequences are DFQATT and SNEGSKA (reference sequence). CDR3 residues: CSASADRGWAEAFF. CDR3 nucleotides: TGCAGTGCTAGCGCTGACAGGGGGTGGGCTGAAGCTTTCTTT.

The V call is TRBV7-9, the J call TRBJ1-5, with D uncertain. With 5 bases removed from V and 2 bases from J, the gap between germline ends came to 19 bases. The V gene's germline CDR1 is SEHNR and CDR2 FQNEAQ (reference sequence). The CDR3 runs to 17 residues. Written as DNA, the CDR3 is TGTGCCAGCAGCCCAACGGGAGCGGGGATGGGCAATCAGCCCCAGCATTTT. It is translated as CASSPTGAGMGNQPQHF.